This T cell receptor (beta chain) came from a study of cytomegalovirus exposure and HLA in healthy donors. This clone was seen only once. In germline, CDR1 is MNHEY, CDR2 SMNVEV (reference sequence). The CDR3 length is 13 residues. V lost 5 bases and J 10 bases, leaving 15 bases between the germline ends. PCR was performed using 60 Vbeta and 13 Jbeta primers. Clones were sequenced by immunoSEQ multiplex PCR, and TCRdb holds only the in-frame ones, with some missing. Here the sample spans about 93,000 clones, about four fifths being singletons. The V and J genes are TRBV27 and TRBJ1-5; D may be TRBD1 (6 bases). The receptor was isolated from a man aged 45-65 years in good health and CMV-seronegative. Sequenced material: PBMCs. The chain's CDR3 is CASSPDSQSPQHF. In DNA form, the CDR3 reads TGTGCCAGCAGTCCGGACAGCCAATCTCCCCAGCATTTT.